These 32 T cell receptor beta chains were all obtained from the same sample, sequenced in a study of T cell responses to AZD1222 COVID-19 vaccine. Measured with immunoSEQ multiplex PCR; TCRdb has only the in-frame clones, and not every one. This sample carries more than 150,000 clones, 70% to 90% of them seen once, and the ten largest clones take approximately 0.5%. Sequenced here: peripheral blood, sampled on day 0 of AZD1222 vaccination. Receptors originate from an adult in good health.

The chain is built from TRBV28 and TRBJ1-1, with 8 positions matching TRBD1. Trimming cost V 6 bases and J 5 bases; bases outside gene matches: 5. The CDR3 covers 13 residues. Germline V CDR1 and CDR2: MDHEN, SYDVKM. The CDR3 region is CASSDRGRTEAFF. The CDR3 region has the DNA TGTGCCAGCAGCGACAGGGGAAGGACTGAAGCTTTCTTT. The full variable domain, in which reference TRBV28 and TRBJ1-1 provide the parts outside the CDR3, is DVKVTQSSRYLVKRTGEKVFLECVQDMDHENMFWYRQDPGLGLRLIYFSYDVKMKEKGDIPEGYSVSREKKERFSLILESASTNQTSMYLCASSDRGRTEAFFGQGTRLTVV.

The gene calls are TRBV27 and TRBJ2-7; 7 positions match TRBD2. The CDR3 has 14 residues. Trimming took 3 bases from V and 7 from J; bases not matched to a gene: 9. Germline V CDR1 and CDR2: MNHEY, SMNVEV (reference sequence). The CDR3 nucleotides are TGTGCCAGCAGTTTTGTCAGCGGGATAAAAGAGCAGTACTTC. This codes for CASSFVSGIKEQYF.

Here the CDR3 reads CASALTDDQPQHF. CDR3 in DNA: TGTGCTAGTGCCCTGACGGATGATCAGCCCCAGCATTTT. The chain couples TRBV12-5 to TRBJ1-5; no reliable D call. V shed 7 bases and J shed 5 bases, with 12 bases lying between them. The germline gives CDR1 LGHNT, CDR2 FRNRAP. This CDR3 is 13 amino acids long.

This chain uses TRBV30 with TRBJ1-6, with TRBD1 as a possible D gene (6 bases). This CDR3 is 18 amino acids long. Trimming pared 0 bases from V and 0 bases from J, leaving 15 bases between. Germline V gene lookup returns CDR1 GTSNPN and CDR2 SVGIG (reference sequence). CDR3 amino acids: CAWSVGQLLSSYNSPLHF. The CDR3, as DNA: TGTGCCTGGAGTGTTGGACAGCTATTGAGCTCCTATAATTCACCCCTCCACTTT.

The chain recombines TRBV28 with TRBJ2-2, with D perhaps matching TRBD1 (5 bases). From germline, CDR1 is MDHEN and CDR2 SYDVKM. V was clipped by 6 bases and J by 0 bases, with 8 bases between them. This CDR3 is built from 14 residues. The CDR3 DNA follows: TGTGCCAGCAGATGGGGCCCGAACACCGGGGAGCTGTTTTTT. Translation: CASRWGPNTGELFF.

The chain links TRBV28 to TRBJ1-6, with D possibly matching TRBD1 (5 bases). This CDR3 contains 16 residues. Per germline, CDR1 MDHEN and CDR2 SYDVKM. The germline V and J ends were trimmed by 1 base and 1 base, with 8 bases remaining between them. The CDR3 loop reads CASSLFAGSYNSPLHF. CDR3 nucleotides: TGTGCCAGCAGTTTATTTGCAGGGTCCTATAATTCACCCCTCCACTTT.

This clone appeared a single time. The chain recombines TRBV3-1 (or the pseudogene TRBV3-2) with TRBJ2-1, with D unresolved. The CDR3 runs to 12 residues. Per germline, CDR1 LGHDT and CDR2 YNNKEL (reference sequence). V lost 4 bases and J 6 bases, leaving 7 bases between the germline ends. CDR3 region: CASSLLGNEQFF. The CDR3 DNA is TGTGCCAGCAGCCTATTAGGCAATGAGCAGTTCTTC.

The V call is TRBV29-1, the J call TRBJ1-1; TRBD1 is a possible D gene (5 bases). Trimming stripped 8 bases from V and 2 bases from J, with 18 bases between. CDR3 length equals 14 residues. Germline assignment: CDR1 SQVTM and CDR2 ANQGSEA. The CDR3 region is CSSSNWGSNTEAFF. As DNA, the CDR3 is TGCAGCTCCTCCAACTGGGGCAGTAACACTGAAGCTTTCTTT.

This CDR3 is CASSPTDRVRINTEAFF. DNA of the CDR3: TGCGCCAGCAGCCCAACCGACAGGGTTCGGATTAACACTGAAGCTTTCTTT. The rearrangement links TRBV5-1 to TRBJ1-1; 7 nucleotides agree with TRBD1. The length of the CDR3 is 17 residues. Germline loops: CDR1 SGHRS, CDR2 YFSETQ. Trimming cost V 4 bases and J 2 bases; bases outside gene matches: 14.

To note about this clone: Different DNA sequences within this sample yield the same CDR3. As DNA, the CDR3 is TGCAGTGCTAGTGACAGGGGGTCTGGAAACACCATATATTTT. Its protein product is CSASDRGSGNTIYF. The chain carries TRBV20-1 and TRBJ1-3, with 9 bases lining up with TRBD1. Germline V gene data show CDR1 as DFQATT and CDR2 as SNEGSKA (reference sequence). The CDR3 contains 14 residues. J lost 1 base, V lost 3 bases, and 1 base had no gene match.

The CDR3 nucleotides are TGTGCCAGCAGTTACTCGATCTTGGACGAGAGCTCCTACAATGAGCAGTTCTTC. This codes for CASSYSILDESSYNEQFF. The chain has TRBV6-2 or TRBV6-3 and TRBJ2-1; D call uncertain. V lost 0 bases to trimming and J lost 0 bases, with 15 bases between them. The V gene's germline CDR1 is MNHEY and CDR2 SVGEGT. The CDR3 has 18 residues.

This rearrangement joins TRBV30 to TRBJ1-1, with TRBD1 as a possible D gene (6 bases). V was cut by 3 bases and J by 1 base, with 12 bases left in between. Germline assignment: CDR1 GTSNPN and CDR2 SVGIG (reference sequence). CDR3 length: 14 residues. The CDR3, as DNA: TGTGCCTGGAGGGTACAGGGATCGAACACTGAAGCTTTCTTT. This codes for CAWRVQGSNTEAFF.

The sample holds a few counts of this clone. This chain links TRBV19 with TRBJ1-1; D may be TRBD1 (5 bases). CDR3 length equals 13 residues. Germline loops: CDR1 LNHDA, CDR2 SQIVND (reference sequence). V dropped 2 bases and J dropped 7 bases, with 11 bases sitting between them. In DNA form, the CDR3 reads TGTGCCAGTAGTATAAGGGGACCCAGTGAAGCTTTCTTT. Translating it yields CASSIRGPSEAFF.

The rearrangement links TRBV7-3 to TRBJ2-5; D gene unclear. CDR3 length equals 15 residues. The germline V and J ends were trimmed by 0 bases and 5 bases, with 13 bases remaining between them. Germline CDR1 is SGHTA and CDR2 is FQGTGA. CDR3 coding DNA: TGTGCCAGCAGCTTAACGGTGGAGACAAGGGAGACCCAGTACTTC. Encoded protein: CASSLTVETRETQYF.

The chain carries TRBV5-4 and TRBJ1-5; D perhaps matches TRBD1 (6 bases). V shed 4 bases and J shed 5 bases, with 13 bases lying between them. CDR1 is SGHNT and CDR2 is YYREEE in the germline V gene (reference sequence). The CDR3 runs to 14 residues. The CDR3 sequence is CASSQGTSDQPQHF. The CDR3 region has the DNA TGTGCCAGCAGCCAGGGGACATCCGATCAGCCCCAGCATTTT.

This sequence joins TRBV19 and TRBJ1-2; D is unresolved. The CDR3 runs to 16 residues. V was trimmed by 5 bases and J by 3 bases, leaving 19 bases between them. From germline, CDR1 is LNHDA and CDR2 SQIVND (reference sequence). In DNA form, the CDR3 reads TGTGCCAGTAGTGTCGGACGGAGTACCGTTGACTATGGCTACACCTTC. It translates to CASSVGRSTVDYGYTF. Filled out from reference TRBV19 and TRBJ1-2, the complete variable domain reads DGGITQSPKYLFRKEGQNVTLSCEQNLNHDAMYWYRQDPGQGLRLIYYSQIVNDFQKGDIAEGYSVSREKKESFPLTVTSAQKNPTAFYLCASSVGRSTVDYGYTFGSGTRLTVV.

This chain uses TRBV28 with TRBJ2-1, with 9 nucleotides matching TRBD2. The CDR3 is 13 residues long. Trimming removed 10 bases from V and 6 bases from J; junction bases left unmatched: 7. Per the germline V gene, CDR1 is MDHEN and CDR2 is SYDVKM. The CDR3 DNA reads as TGTGCCACTTCGCGGGGGGGCCGCAATGAGCAGTTCTTC. This codes for CATSRGGRNEQFF.

This clone was seen once. This rearrangement joins TRBV28 to TRBJ2-7, with D uncertain. The CDR3 loop spans 14 amino acids. V lost 9 bases, J lost 3 bases, and 18 bases lay in between. The V gene's germline CDR1 is MDHEN and CDR2 SYDVKM. The DNA for the CDR3 is TGTGCCAGTTGTAGTGACATACAAGACTACGAGCAGTACTTC. This encodes CASCSDIQDYEQYF.

V usage is TRBV9 and J usage is TRBJ1-3; D not resolved. Trimming pared 5 bases from V and 0 bases from J, leaving 9 bases between. The germline CDR1 and CDR2 sequences are SGDLS and YYNGEE. The CDR3 contains 14 residues. The CDR3 here is CASRSGSSGNTIYF. The CDR3 nucleotides read TGTGCCAGCAGATCGGGAAGCTCTGGAAACACCATATATTTT. The full variable domain, completed using reference TRBV9 and TRBJ1-3, is DSGVTQTPKHLITATGQRVTLRCSPRSGDLSVYWYQQSLDQGLQFLIQYYNGEERAKGNILERFSAQQFPDLHSELNLSSLELGDSALYFCASRSGSSGNTIYFGEGSWLTVV.

This clone has just one count. The V and J genes are TRBV6-2 or TRBV6-3 and TRBJ2-7; D might be TRBD1 or TRBD2, each matching 7 bases. V gave up 5 bases and J gave up 0 bases, with 20 bases separating them. CDR3 size: 17 residues. Germline loops: CDR1 MNHEY, CDR2 SVGEGT. CDR3 sequence: CASSGPRGGPLSYEQYF. DNA of the CDR3: TGTGCCAGCAGTGGACCCAGGGGGGGACCTCTCTCCTACGAGCAGTACTTC.

J is TRBJ1-5 and V is TRBV5-1; TRBD1 aligns across 12 bases. Germline CDR1 reads SGHRS; CDR2 reads YFSETQ. The CDR3 spans 20 residues. The V segment lost 0 bases and the J segment 0 bases; nucleotides outside the gene matches: 10. The CDR3 is CASSLARDRGPHNSNQPQHF. CDR3 coding DNA: TGCGCCAGCAGCTTGGCTAGGGACAGGGGGCCACACAATAGCAATCAGCCCCAGCATTTT.

This chain joins TRBV5-1 and TRBJ2-1; D is perhaps TRBD2 (5 bases). The germline V gene has CDR1 SGHRS and CDR2 YFSETQ. The CDR3 totals 17 residues. Trimming removed 0 bases at V and 2 bases at J, with 15 bases between. Here the CDR3 reads CASSLEPGYFPYNEQFF. CDR3 sequence (DNA): TGCGCCAGCAGCTTGGAACCGGGGTATTTTCCCTACAATGAGCAGTTCTTC.

This chain connects TRBV5-1 to TRBJ1-1; D unclear. The CDR3 covers 14 residues. Trimming cost V 4 bases and J 3 bases, with 13 bases left between them. CDR1 is SGHRS and CDR2 is YFSETQ in the germline V gene. In DNA form, the CDR3 reads TGCGCCAGCAGCCCTTGGTCCCAAGACACTGAAGCTTTCTTT. As protein: CASSPWSQDTEAFF.

This clone was counted a single time. The chain is built from TRBV6-5 and TRBJ2-3; D might be TRBD2 (6 bases). This CDR3 is 11 amino acids long. The germline V and J ends were trimmed by 8 bases and 7 bases, with 10 bases remaining between them. Germline CDR1 and CDR2: MNHEY and SVGAGI. The CDR3 bases are TGTGCCAGCCGGGACTTGCATACGCAGTATTTT. Its protein is CASRDLHTQYF.

The CDR3 DNA reads as TGTGCCAGCAGTTGGGTTCGAAAGGCAGACGATCAGCCCCAGCATTTT. Translating gives CASSWVRKADDQPQHF. The chain links TRBV28 to TRBJ1-5; D unresolved. This CDR3 spans 16 amino acids. Germline V gene data show CDR1 as MDHEN and CDR2 as SYDVKM. V lost 4 bases and J lost 5, with 18 bases in between.

The chain combines TRBV2 with TRBJ1-3; D gene unclear. The CDR3 spans 15 residues. Germline assignment: CDR1 SNHLY and CDR2 FYNNEI. The germline V and J ends were trimmed by 1 base and 0 bases, with 7 bases remaining between them. The CDR3 spells CASSEGQFSGNTIYF. In DNA form, the CDR3 reads TGTGCCAGCAGTGAAGGGCAGTTCTCTGGAAACACCATATATTTT.

This clone was detected only a few times. V usage is TRBV4-3 and J usage is TRBJ2-7; D is possibly TRBD2 (6 bases). The CDR3 runs 17 residues. The V gene's germline CDR1 is LGHNA and CDR2 YSLEER. The germline V and J ends were trimmed by 2 bases and 2 bases, with 19 bases remaining between them. This CDR3 is CASSQWGGGDFPYEQYF. CDR3 DNA sequence: TGCGCCAGCAGCCAATGGGGTGGTGGGGACTTCCCCTACGAGCAGTACTTC.

This clone has a single count. V gene TRBV5-6 combines with J gene TRBJ2-2; possible D gene TRBD2, 6 bases. CDR3 length: 16 amino acids. The V and J ends lost 1 base and 4 bases respectively, with 14 bases between them. CDR1 is SGHDT and CDR2 is YYEEEE in the germline V gene. CDR3 sequence: CASSLSPSEITGELFF. DNA of the CDR3: TGTGCCAGCAGCTTGTCTCCTAGCGAGATCACCGGGGAGCTGTTTTTT.

V usage is TRBV19 and J usage is TRBJ1-4; 8 bases fit TRBD1. V was clipped by 1 base and J by 7 bases; unmatched bases: 8. The germline V gene encodes CDR1 LNHDA and CDR2 SQIVND (reference sequence). The CDR3 has 16 residues. The CDR3 nucleotides read TGTGCCAGTAGTATAGGCCAGGGGGCTTTTGCTGAAAAACTGTTTTTT. Its translation: CASSIGQGAFAEKLFF.

CDR3 sequence reads: CAWSTDYSNQPQHF. CDR3 in DNA: TGTGCCTGGAGTACCGACTATAGCAATCAGCCCCAGCATTTT. This sequence joins TRBV30 and TRBJ1-5; D unclear. The CDR3 is 14 amino acids. Germline lookup yields CDR1 GTSNPN and CDR2 SVGIG (reference sequence). The V end was cut by 2 bases, the J end by 0 bases, with 8 bases between.

The chain employs TRBV6-6 and TRBJ2-3; D remains unclear. Germline-derived CDR1 and CDR2 are MNHNY and SVGAGI (reference sequence). The V gene lost 0 bases and the J gene lost 5 bases, with 12 bases spanning the gap. The CDR3 runs 15 residues. CDR3 in amino acids: CASSYSRVSRDTQYF. CDR3 DNA: TGTGCCAGCAGTTACTCACGCGTCTCTCGAGATACGCAGTATTTT.

The genes are TRBV7-8 and TRBJ1-2; D may be TRBD1 (6 bases). Germline CDR1 and CDR2: SGHVS and FQNEAQ. Trimming took 5 bases from V and 0 from J, leaving 10 bases between them. This CDR3 has 14 amino acids. CDR3 coding DNA: TGTGCCAGCAGCCAAAGGACAGCTAACTATGGCTACACCTTC. It is translated as CASSQRTANYGYTF.